This entry lists 15 T cell receptor beta chains sequenced from one sample in a study of T cell changes during pregnancy in multiple sclerosis. Repertoires were generated with immunoSEQ multiplex PCR, while TCRdb's copy carries only in-frame clones and drops some. This sample has 80,000 to 100,000 clones; approximately 90% occur once, and the top ten carry 0.7% to 0.9%. Here the sequenced sample was peripheral blood, taken in the second trimester of pregnancy. Receptors were obtained from a female donor in good health, enrolled as a control in a pregnancy study.

The chain employs TRBV11-2 and TRBJ1-5, with 8 bases fitting TRBD1. V was clipped by 6 bases and J by 2 bases; unmatched bases: 12. The CDR3 is 17 amino acids. Germline CDR1 is SGHAT and CDR2 is FQNNGV. CDR3 bases: TGTGCCAGCAGTGGGACCAGGGGGCTTAACGGCAATCAGCCCCAGCATTTT. Translation: CASSGTRGLNGNQPQHF. Looking up the rest from reference TRBV11-2 and TRBJ1-5 gives the full variable domain: EAGVAQSPRYKIIEKRQSVAFWCNPISGHATLYWYQQILGQGPKLLIQFQNNGVVDDSQLPKDRFSAERLKGVDSTLKIQPAKLEDSAVYLCASSGTRGLNGNQPQHFGDGTRLSIL.

This chain links TRBV2 with TRBJ2-7; 7 nucleotides agree with TRBD1. The CDR3 contains 15 residues. Germline V gives CDR1 SNHLY, CDR2 FYNNEI. V lost 3 bases and J lost 3; bases outside the gene matches: 8. For the CDR3, the DNA is TGTGCCAGCAGTGAGGGACAGCCAATTCTCTACGAGCAGTACTTC. Protein product: CASSEGQPILYEQYF.

CDR3 protein: CASGPGGAGPGELFF. The DNA of the CDR3 is TGCGCCAGCGGGCCAGGGGGCGCTGGGCCCGGGGAGCTGTTTTTT. The chain carries TRBV4-3 and TRBJ2-2; 8 bases fit TRBD1. The germline CDR1 and CDR2 sequences are LGHNA and YSLEER. The CDR3 has 15 residues. With 8 bases clipped from V and 6 bases from J, the junction kept 11 bases outside the gene matches.

The chain employs TRBV15 and TRBJ1-5; TRBD1 might be the D (5 bases). V was shortened by 0 bases and J by 0 bases, with 12 bases between the two germline ends. The CDR3 totals 17 residues. The germline V gene encodes CDR1 LNHNV and CDR2 YYDKDF (reference sequence). For the CDR3, the DNA is TGTGCCACCAGCAGAGATCCCAGGGAACGTAGCAATCAGCCCCAGCATTTT. This translates into CATSRDPRERSNQPQHF.

V usage is TRBV29-1 and J usage is TRBJ1-1, with a possible D match to TRBD1 (5 bases). This CDR3 region has 13 residues. Trimming removed 7 bases at V and 3 bases at J, with 15 bases between. Germline values: CDR1 SQVTM, CDR2 ANQGSEA. The chain's CDR3 is CSGGDGSYTEAFF. Here the CDR3 DNA reads TGCAGCGGGGGGGACGGTTCCTACACTGAAGCTTTCTTT.

The rearrangement joins TRBV7-2 to TRBJ2-2, with D possibly TRBD1 on 6 matching bases. V lost 3 bases and J lost 5, with 7 bases in between. The CDR3 loop spans 13 amino acids. Germline loops: CDR1 SGHTA, CDR2 FQGNSA. For the CDR3, the DNA is TGTGCCAGCAGCTTTACAGGGACCGGGGAGCTGTTTTTT. As protein: CASSFTGTGELFF.

The chain recombines TRBV18 with TRBJ1-2; 8 bases fit TRBD1. With 3 bases clipped from V and 4 bases from J, the junction kept 7 bases outside the gene matches. The CDR3 runs 15 residues. Germline CDR1 is KGHSH and CDR2 is LQKENI. CDR3 sequence (DNA): TGTGCCAGCTCACCTAATCTGGACAGGGCCTATGGCTACACCTTC. Translating it yields CASSPNLDRAYGYTF.

This chain connects TRBV19 to TRBJ1-1, with D perhaps TRBD1 (6 bases). CDR1 and CDR2 from the germline V gene are LNHDA and SQIVND (reference sequence). This CDR3 spans 14 amino acids. The germline V and J ends were trimmed by 2 bases and 6 bases, with 13 bases remaining between them. CDR3 in amino acids: CASSIRGGWAEAFF. The CDR3 DNA reads TGTGCCAGTAGTATACGGGGGGGCTGGGCTGAAGCTTTCTTT. Combining the CDR3 with reference TRBV19 and TRBJ1-1 gives the whole variable domain DGGITQSPKYLFRKEGQNVTLSCEQNLNHDAMYWYRQDPGQGLRLIYYSQIVNDFQKGDIAEGYSVSREKKESFPLTVTSAQKNPTAFYLCASSIRGGWAEAFFGQGTRLTVV.

The genes are TRBV5-1 and TRBJ2-3, with D tentatively TRBD2 (6 bases). The germline V gene has CDR1 SGHRS and CDR2 YFSETQ. Trimming left V 0 bases short and J 4 bases short, with 9 bases between. This CDR3 contains 14 residues. The CDR3 bases are TGCGCCAGCAGCTTGGGCAGGGAGGCAGATACGCAGTATTTT. It specifies CASSLGREADTQYF.

This clone appeared once. The rearrangement joins TRBV7-8 to TRBJ1-1, with a tentative D call TRBD1 (5 bases). V was trimmed by 2 bases and J by 1 base, leaving 11 bases between them. The CDR3 contains 15 residues. Per the germline V gene, CDR1 is SGHVS and CDR2 is FQNEAQ. The chain's CDR3 is CASSLTDSPNTEAFF. CDR3 coding DNA: TGTGCCAGCAGCTTAACCGACAGCCCGAACACTGAAGCTTTCTTT.

This sequence joins TRBV19 and TRBJ1-5; TRBD1 matches 7 bases. The CDR3 contains 17 residues. The germline gives CDR1 LNHDA, CDR2 SQIVND (reference sequence). J lost 7 bases, V lost 5 bases, and 17 bases had no gene match. CDR3 nucleotide sequence: TGTGCCAGTAGTGTTCGACAGGGATTCGTCCCCAGGCAGCCCCAGCATTTT. This gives the protein CASSVRQGFVPRQPQHF.

The CDR3 nucleotides read TGCGCCAGCAGCCAAGATATGTGGGCGAACACTGAAGCTTTCTTT. Its translation: CASSQDMWANTEAFF. This sequence joins TRBV4-1 and TRBJ1-1; no reliable D call. The germline CDR1 and CDR2 sequences are MGHRA and YSYEKL. V gave up 0 bases and J gave up 1 base, with 9 bases separating them. This CDR3 has 15 amino acids.

The rearrangement uses TRBV9 and TRBJ1-4; 9 bases fit TRBD1. The CDR3 has 15 amino acids. Germline V CDR1 and CDR2: SGDLS, YYNGEE. V was pared by 3 bases and J by 8 bases, with 8 bases of the junction left unmatched. In DNA, the CDR3 is TGTGCCAGCAGCGCGGGGGGACAGGGTGGCGAAAAACTGTTTTTT. This sequence encodes CASSAGGQGGEKLFF.

The rearrangement links TRBV9 to TRBJ2-3; 9 bases map to TRBD2. The junction had 6 bases not matched to a gene; V was cut back by 3 bases and J by 1 base. This CDR3 contains 16 residues. In germline, CDR1 is SGDLS, CDR2 YYNGEE. CDR3 protein: CASSGDLAGRTDTQYF. DNA for the CDR3: TGTGCCAGCAGCGGAGACCTAGCGGGGCGCACAGATACGCAGTATTTT.

V and J are TRBV6-5 and TRBJ1-4; D is possibly TRBD1 (6 bases). V lost 4 bases, J lost 6 bases, and 15 bases lay in between. Germline loops: CDR1 MNHEY, CDR2 SVGAGI. The CDR3 runs to 15 residues. Here the CDR3 DNA reads TGTGCCAGCAGTTTTGCAGGGGCCTCCGATGAAAAACTGTTTTTT. Translated, it gives CASSFAGASDEKLFF.